A single sample is the source of the 10 T cell receptor beta chains below, sequenced in a study of blood T cell repertoires in COVID-19. The method was immunoSEQ multiplex PCR; TCRdb's version includes in-frame clones alone and lacks a portion of them. The sample carries about 96,000 clones, approximately 90% recorded once. The material sequenced was peripheral blood. Receptor source: a human donor with COVID-19, enrolled during active disease. The donor label of this sample is uncertain.

The chain has TRBV7-3 and TRBJ2-2; maybe TRBD1 (7 bases). The CDR3 is 17 residues long. Trimming took 2 bases from V and 1 from J, leaving 14 bases between them. The germline CDR1 and CDR2 sequences are SGHTA and FQGTGA. In nucleotides, the CDR3 is TGTGCCAGCAGCTTAGATGCGGGACAGATGAACACCGGGGAGCTGTTTTTT. It specifies CASSLDAGQMNTGELFF.

The chain employs TRBV24-1 and TRBJ2-1; 12 bases map to TRBD2. The CDR3 contains 20 residues. V lost 3 bases, J lost 0 bases, and 11 bases stayed unmatched. Germline CDR1 reads KGHDR; CDR2 reads SFDVKD. The CDR3 sequence is CATSDAPGTSGPSSYNEQFF. The DNA for the CDR3 is TGTGCCACCAGTGATGCTCCCGGGACTAGCGGGCCCAGCTCCTACAATGAGCAGTTCTTC.

This clone was observed once. This chain connects TRBV9 to TRBJ2-1, with TRBD2 matching over 12 bases. Germline V gives CDR1 SGDLS, CDR2 YYNGEE. This CDR3 region has 15 residues. V gave up 0 bases and J gave up 8 bases; unmatched junction bases: 3. CDR3 loop: CASSVGTSGIYEQFF. CDR3 DNA: TGTGCCAGCAGCGTAGGGACTAGCGGGATCTATGAGCAGTTCTTC.

The chain is built from TRBV3-1 (or the pseudogene TRBV3-2) and TRBJ1-1; a weak D match, TRBD1 (6 bases). Trimming cost V 5 bases and J 1 base, with 11 bases left between them. Germline loops: CDR1 LGHDT, CDR2 YNNKEL (reference sequence). This CDR3 contains 14 residues. For the CDR3, the DNA is TGTGCCAGCAGCGGGACGGACAGGAACACTGAAGCTTTCTTT. This gives the protein CASSGTDRNTEAFF.

The gene calls are TRBV2 and TRBJ1-1, with a tentative D call TRBD1 (5 bases). CDR1 and CDR2 (germline): SNHLY, FYNNEI. V was pared by 2 bases and J by 6 bases, with 16 bases between. This CDR3 is 15 amino acids long. CDR3 amino acids: CASSEYLLQGSEAFF. The CDR3 DNA is TGTGCCAGCAGTGAATACCTCCTCCAGGGTTCTGAAGCTTTCTTT.

V usage is TRBV3-1 (or the pseudogene TRBV3-2) and J usage is TRBJ1-2; D not certain. Germline V gives CDR1 LGHDT, CDR2 YNNKEL (reference sequence). Trimming shortened V by 0 bases and J by 8 bases, and 13 bases separated the two germline ends. The CDR3 runs 14 residues. CDR3: CASSQENSHLGYTF. As DNA, the CDR3 is TGTGCCAGCAGCCAAGAGAACTCCCACTTGGGCTACACCTTC.

V usage is TRBV5-1 and J usage is TRBJ2-7, with D maybe TRBD2 (6 bases). The V and J ends lost 4 bases and 0 bases respectively, with 11 bases between them. This CDR3 spans 14 amino acids. In germline, CDR1 is SGHRS, CDR2 YFSETQ. CDR3 protein: CASSPGGVSYEQYF. For the CDR3, the DNA is TGCGCCAGCAGCCCGGGCGGGGTCTCCTACGAGCAGTACTTC.

A note on this clone: A much larger clone sits a single nucleotide away, making a read error possible. This chain links TRBV2 with TRBJ2-2; 8 positions agree with TRBD2. The J segment lost 0 bases and the V segment lost 7 bases, leaving 1 base of the junction unmatched. CDR1 is SNHLY and CDR2 is FYNNEI in the germline V gene. The CDR3 is made up of 14 amino acids. The CDR3 reads CASKGLANTGELFF. Written as DNA, the CDR3 is TGTGCCAGCAAGGGACTAGCGAACACCGGGGAGCTGTTTTTT.

The chain uses TRBV30 and TRBJ1-4, with a weak D call TRBD1 (5 bases). Germline V gene data show CDR1 as GTSNPN and CDR2 as SVGIG (reference sequence). This CDR3 contains 15 residues. Deletions cut 3 bases from V and 0 bases from J, with 11 bases between. For the CDR3, the DNA is TGTGCCTGGAGGTCAGCAGGGTCAACTAATGAAAAACTGTTTTTT. Amino acids: CAWRSAGSTNEKLFF.

The CDR3 DNA follows: TGCGCCAGCCGCGATTCGCTACAGGGCGGCAATCAGCCCCAGCATTTT. It codes for CASRDSLQGGNQPQHF. The rearrangement links TRBV4-1 to TRBJ1-5; D possibly corresponds to TRBD1 (6 bases). Germline CDR1 and CDR2: MGHRA and YSYEKL. The CDR3 totals 16 residues. Deletions cut 8 bases from V and 2 bases from J, with 19 bases between.